Listed here is a single T cell receptor (beta chain). Terminally differentiated effector memory CD45RA+ cells were left out of the naive CD8 fraction, which was CD45RO-negative and positively selected for CCR7. Every donor was a Caucasian adult from Nashville, Tennessee. It was at deep level that the assay was run. The protocol was immunoSEQ multiplex PCR, while the TCRdb copy is restricted to in-frame clones and leaves out a portion. Of under 1 million clones detected, about 96% appear once; the ten largest clones hold less than 0.3%. The data belong to a study of shared clonotypes between healthy human individuals. Germline assignment: CDR1 MNHEY and CDR2 SMNVEV (reference sequence). V lost 1 base and J lost 5, with 18 bases in between. This CDR3 contains 16 residues.

Sequencing used naive CD8+ T cells sorted from blood. The receptor was derived from a man aged 25-45 years in good health. V and J are TRBV27 and TRBJ2-7; D is possibly TRBD1 (6 bases). CDR3 nucleotide sequence: TGTGCCAGCAGTTTATACAGGGCAGAGATACGTAACGAGCAGTACTTC. Translating gives CASSLYRAEIRNEQYF.